This TCR beta chain comes out of a study of OX40 agonist ivuxolimab in advanced cancers. Study-level background: Those treated in dose escalation had hepatocellular carcinoma, melanoma, renal cell cancer or head and neck cancer. Study results and caveats: Among T cells, CD8+ cells averaged more expanded clones than CD4+ cells.

The method was immunoSEQ multiplex PCR; TCRdb's version includes in-frame clones alone and lacks a portion of them. The repertoire consists of approximately 69,000 clones, with 91% occurring once and the leading ten covering 0.25% to 0.3%. About this clone itself: The antigen is unknown.

Per germline, CDR1 ENHRY and CDR2 SYGVKD. The germline V and J ends were trimmed by 0 bases and 7 bases, with 12 bases remaining between them. CDR3 size: 15 residues. This TCR was sampled from an adult with an advanced solid tumor such as melanoma, head and neck, liver or kidney cancer. The chain couples TRBV10-3 to TRBJ1-4; tentatively, D is TRBD1 (5 bases). This specimen was CD4+ or CD8+ T cells sorted from blood, taken in a trial of the OX40 agonist ivuxolimab. CDR3 nucleotides: TGTGCCATCAGTGAGTCACCGTTGGGGCGTGAAAAACTGTTTTTT. It encodes CAISESPLGREKLFF.